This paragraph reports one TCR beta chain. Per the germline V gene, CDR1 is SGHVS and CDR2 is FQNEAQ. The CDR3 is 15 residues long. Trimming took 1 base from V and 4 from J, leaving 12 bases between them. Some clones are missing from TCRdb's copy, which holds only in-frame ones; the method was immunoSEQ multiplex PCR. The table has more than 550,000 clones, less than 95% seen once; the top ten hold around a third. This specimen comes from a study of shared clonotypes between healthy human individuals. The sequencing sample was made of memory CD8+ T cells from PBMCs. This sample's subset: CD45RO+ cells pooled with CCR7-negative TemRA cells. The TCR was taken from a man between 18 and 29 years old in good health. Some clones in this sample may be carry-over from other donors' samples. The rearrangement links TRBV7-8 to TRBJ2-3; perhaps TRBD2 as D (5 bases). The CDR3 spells CASSLGTEVSDTQYF. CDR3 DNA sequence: TGTGCCAGCAGCTTAGGAACGGAGGTGTCAGATACGCAGTATTTT.